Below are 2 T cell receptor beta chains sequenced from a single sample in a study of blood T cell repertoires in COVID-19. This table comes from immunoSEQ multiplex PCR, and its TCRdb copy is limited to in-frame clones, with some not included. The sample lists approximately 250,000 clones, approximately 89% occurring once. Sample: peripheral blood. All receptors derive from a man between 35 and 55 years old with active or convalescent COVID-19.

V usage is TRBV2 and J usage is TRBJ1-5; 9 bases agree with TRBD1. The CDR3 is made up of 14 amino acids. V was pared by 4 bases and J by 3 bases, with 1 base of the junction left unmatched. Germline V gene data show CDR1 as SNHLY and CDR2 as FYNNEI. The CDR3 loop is CASSGTGANQPQHF. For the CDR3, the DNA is TGTGCCAGCAGTGGGACAGGGGCCAATCAGCCCCAGCATTTT.

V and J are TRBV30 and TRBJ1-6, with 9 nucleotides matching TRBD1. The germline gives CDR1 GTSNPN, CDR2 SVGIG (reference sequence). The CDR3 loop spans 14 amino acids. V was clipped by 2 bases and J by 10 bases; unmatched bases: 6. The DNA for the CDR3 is TGTGCCTGGAGTTCAGGACAGGGGTGGTCACCCCTCCACTTT. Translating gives CAWSSGQGWSPLHF.